The 25 T cell receptor beta chains listed next were all sequenced from one sample in a study of T cell responses to AZD1222 COVID-19 vaccine. This table comes from immunoSEQ multiplex PCR, and its TCRdb copy is limited to in-frame clones, with some not included. The data show roughly 150,000 clones, roughly 92% seen once. The starting material was peripheral blood, obtained 28 days after the second AZD1222 dose. The receptors were gathered from an adult who received the AZD1222 COVID-19 vaccine.

This clone was observed once. The gene calls are TRBV7-8 and TRBJ1-2, with TRBD1 matching 9 bases. The junction had 8 bases not matched to a gene; V was cut back by 5 bases and J by 4 bases. Germline assignment: CDR1 SGHVS and CDR2 FQNEAQ. The CDR3 extends over 15 amino acids. CDR3 in amino acids: CASSPGAGQGYGYTF. The CDR3 DNA reads as TGTGCCAGCAGCCCCGGTGCGGGACAGGGCTATGGCTACACCTTC.

V and J are TRBV7-9 and TRBJ2-3, with D possibly TRBD1 on 6 matching bases. With 3 bases removed from V and 0 bases from J, the gap between germline ends came to 22 bases. The CDR3 has 19 residues. Germline V gene data show CDR1 as SEHNR and CDR2 as FQNEAQ (reference sequence). The CDR3 here is CASSFSTSQQGFSTDTQYF. CDR3 sequence (DNA): TGTGCCAGCAGCTTCTCCACATCTCAACAGGGTTTTAGCACAGATACGCAGTATTTT.

V usage is TRBV19 and J usage is TRBJ2-7; D is tentatively TRBD1 or TRBD2 (5 bases each). Germline values: CDR1 LNHDA, CDR2 SQIVND (reference sequence). Trimming removed 2 bases from V and 4 bases from J, with 12 bases in between. This CDR3 has 14 residues. CDR3 sequence reads: CASSISPGAYEQYF. DNA of the CDR3: TGTGCCAGTAGTATAAGTCCCGGGGCTTACGAGCAGTACTTC.

CDR3 bases: TGTGCCAGCAGTTTCAGGACAGTGAACACTGAAGCTTTCTTT. Translated, it gives CASSFRTVNTEAFF. The chain links TRBV28 to TRBJ1-1; D possibly corresponds to TRBD1 (6 bases). The V and J ends lost 3 bases and 0 bases respectively, with 8 bases between them. The germline gives CDR1 MDHEN, CDR2 SYDVKM. This CDR3 has 14 amino acids.

The rearrangement uses TRBV27 and TRBJ2-7; D unclear. Trimming pared 5 bases from V and 4 bases from J, leaving 9 bases between. This CDR3 contains 12 residues. From germline, CDR1 is MNHEY and CDR2 SMNVEV (reference sequence). CDR3 in DNA: TGTGCCAGCAGTCCACTCGGGTACGAGCAGTACTTC. Its protein is CASSPLGYEQYF.

The chain is built from TRBV2 and TRBJ1-6; D gene unclear. The V and J ends lost 6 bases and 14 bases respectively, with 8 bases between them. This CDR3 is 10 amino acids long. Germline-derived CDR1 and CDR2 are SNHLY and FYNNEI. CDR3 DNA: TGTGCCAGCAGAGTACTCGCCCTCCACTTT. Translating it yields CASRVLALHF.

The chain has TRBV25-1 and TRBJ2-1; no firm D call. The CDR3 sequence is 11 residues long. V was shortened by 4 bases and J by 4 bases, with 2 bases between the two germline ends. Germline CDR1 MGHDK, CDR2 SYGVNS. The chain's CDR3 is CASSVYNEQFF. The DNA of the CDR3 is TGTGCCAGCAGTGTTTACAATGAGCAGTTCTTC.

V gene TRBV7-7 combines with J gene TRBJ2-2; no reliable D call. The CDR3 is made up of 13 amino acids. The germline CDR1 and CDR2 sequences are SSHAT and FNYEAQ (reference sequence). Trimming took 1 base from V and 5 from J, leaving 5 bases between them. DNA for the CDR3: TGTGCCAGCAGCTTAGTACGGACCGGGGAGCTGTTTTTT. Translated: CASSLVRTGELFF.

The V gene is TRBV28, the J gene TRBJ1-5, with D possibly TRBD1 on 6 matching bases. Germline V CDR1 and CDR2: MDHEN, SYDVKM. The CDR3 is 14 amino acids. Trimming left V 6 bases short and J 5 bases short, with 14 bases between. CDR3 nucleotide sequence: TGTGCCAGCAGAGAACGACAGGCCTATCAGCCCCAGCATTTT. Its translation: CASRERQAYQPQHF.

The chain links TRBV3-1 (or the pseudogene TRBV3-2) to TRBJ2-5; 14 bases fit TRBD2. This CDR3 contains 15 residues. V lost 4 bases, J lost 5 bases, and 3 bases stayed unmatched. Germline V gives CDR1 LGHDT, CDR2 YNNKEL (reference sequence). The CDR3 DNA follows: TGTGCCAGCAGCCCTCGGACTAGCGGGAGGGAGACCCAGTACTTC. Protein: CASSPRTSGRETQYF.

The chain links TRBV5-6 to TRBJ2-1; D is uncertain. The germline V gene encodes CDR1 SGHDT and CDR2 YYEEEE. The CDR3 is made up of 15 amino acids. V was clipped by 0 bases and J by 8 bases, with 15 bases between them. The CDR3 DNA reads TGTGCCAGCAGCTTGGGAGGAAAAGCTTGGGATGAGCAGTTCTTC. This translates into CASSLGGKAWDEQFF.

The chain combines TRBV7-9 with TRBJ2-1; 9 bases fit TRBD2. The CDR3 is 15 amino acids. Germline CDR1 SEHNR, CDR2 FQNEAQ (reference sequence). The ends lost 3 bases at V and 5 bases at J; junction bases unmatched: 5. As DNA, the CDR3 is TGTGCCAGCAGCTTGAGGCGGGAGGGCAACAATGAGCAGTTCTTC. Protein product: CASSLRREGNNEQFF. The full variable domain, completed using reference TRBV7-9 and TRBJ2-1, is DTGVSQNPRHKITKRGQNVTFRCDPISEHNRLYWYRQTLGQGPEFLTYFQNEAQLEKSRLLSDRFSAERPKGSFSTLEIQRTEQGDSAMYLCASSLRREGNNEQFFGPGTRLTVL.

The chain employs TRBV5-1 and TRBJ1-2, with TRBD1 as a possible D gene (5 bases). Trimming left V 4 bases short and J 4 bases short, with 11 bases between. Germline V CDR1 and CDR2: SGHRS, YFSETQ. The CDR3 spans 13 residues. The CDR3: CASSLGLLYGYTF. DNA of the CDR3: TGCGCCAGCAGCCTGGGACTGCTCTATGGCTACACCTTC.

The V and J genes are TRBV2 and TRBJ1-6; the D gene is possibly TRBD1 (5 bases). Germline CDR1 SNHLY, CDR2 FYNNEI. The CDR3 loop spans 12 amino acids. The V end was cut by 3 bases, the J end by 15 bases, with 12 bases between. DNA of the CDR3: TGTGCCAGCAGTGATTGGGAAGGGGACCTCCACTTT. This translates into CASSDWEGDLHF.

V usage is TRBV4-1 and J usage is TRBJ1-2; 8 bases align to TRBD1. This CDR3 is built from 16 residues. The germline V gene has CDR1 MGHRA and CDR2 YSYEKL. The V and J ends lost 1 base and 4 bases, in that order; junction bases with no gene match: 8. The CDR3 here is CASSQGGTGTGYGYTF. The CDR3 nucleotides are TGCGCCAGCAGCCAAGGGGGGACCGGGACAGGCTATGGCTACACCTTC.

V and J are TRBV28 and TRBJ1-2; D might be TRBD1 (6 bases). Germline loops: CDR1 MDHEN, CDR2 SYDVKM. This CDR3 is 14 amino acids long. Deletions cut 7 bases from V and 5 bases from J, with 17 bases between. The CDR3 region is CASTLAPQGYGYTF. Written as DNA, the CDR3 is TGTGCCAGCACCTTGGCCCCACAGGGATATGGCTACACCTTC.

The chain combines TRBV6-5 with TRBJ1-5; D gene uncertain. This CDR3 is 15 amino acids long. The germline gives CDR1 MNHEY, CDR2 SVGAGI. The V and J ends lost 2 bases and 0 bases respectively, with 8 bases between them. The CDR3 spells CASSYGGSSNQPQHF. The CDR3 DNA follows: TGTGCCAGCAGTTACGGAGGGTCTAGCAATCAGCCCCAGCATTTT.

The chain joins TRBV5-5 to TRBJ2-5; 13 bases are shared with TRBD2. The junction had 7 bases not matched to a gene; V was cut back by 5 bases and J by 0 bases. The CDR3 consists of 17 residues. The germline gives CDR1 SGHKS, CDR2 YYEKEE (reference sequence). The chain's CDR3 is CASRHPGLAGYQETQYF. The CDR3 DNA reads TGTGCCAGCAGGCATCCGGGACTAGCGGGATACCAAGAGACCCAGTACTTC.

The chain links TRBV9 to TRBJ2-5; the match to TRBD2 covers 8 bases. There are 16 residues in the CDR3. J gave up 1 base and V 5 bases, and 10 bases lay outside the gene matches. The V gene's germline CDR1 is SGDLS and CDR2 YYNGEE. CDR3 loop: CASRDLTGGPQETQYF. The DNA for the CDR3 is TGTGCCAGCAGAGACCTGACGGGAGGGCCCCAAGAGACCCAGTACTTC.

This clone was counted between two and nine times. This chain connects TRBV15 to TRBJ1-2, with TRBD1 identical over 10 bases. The germline V gene encodes CDR1 LNHNV and CDR2 YYDKDF (reference sequence). J was trimmed by 4 bases and V by 3 bases; bases with no gene match: 5. CDR3 length equals 15 residues. This CDR3 is CATSSLGQGVYGYTF. The CDR3 DNA sequence: TGTGCCACCAGCAGTCTTGGACAGGGGGTCTATGGCTACACCTTC.

This clone has just one count. The rearrangement uses TRBV5-1 and TRBJ1-1; D is uncertain. The CDR3 runs 13 residues. In germline, CDR1 is SGHRS, CDR2 YFSETQ. Trimming pared 0 bases from V and 2 bases from J, leaving 5 bases between. CDR3 DNA sequence: TGCGCCAGCAGCTTGGGCAGAAACACTGAAGCTTTCTTT. Translated, it gives CASSLGRNTEAFF.

This chain connects TRBV4-3 to TRBJ2-7, with TRBD2 matching over 10 bases. CDR1 and CDR2 from the germline V gene are LGHNA and YSLEER. Unmatched junction bases numbered 5, after V lost 3 bases and J lost 3 bases. This CDR3 is 15 amino acids long. CDR3 sequence reads: CASSQGTSVVYEQYF. CDR3 nucleotides: TGCGCCAGCAGCCAGGGGACTAGCGTCGTCTACGAGCAGTACTTC.

J is TRBJ2-7 and V is TRBV3-1 (or the pseudogene TRBV3-2); 8 positions match TRBD1. The trim removed 1 base at V and 3 bases at J, leaving 5 bases unmatched. Germline CDR1 and CDR2: LGHDT and YNNKEL (reference sequence). The CDR3 runs to 15 residues. This CDR3 is CASSQGTGFRYEQYF. CDR3 sequence (DNA): TGTGCCAGCAGCCAAGGGACAGGGTTTCGCTACGAGCAGTACTTC.

V is TRBV27 and J is TRBJ1-1, with TRBD1 as a possible D gene (6 bases). Trimming shortened V by 5 bases and J by 3 bases, and 16 bases separated the two germline ends. The CDR3 loop spans 15 amino acids. Germline CDR1 MNHEY, CDR2 SMNVEV (reference sequence). CDR3 coding DNA: TGTGCCAGCAGTCCACTCGGGGGCGGGTACACTGAAGCTTTCTTT. This encodes CASSPLGGGYTEAFF.

The chain joins TRBV28 to TRBJ2-2, with a tentative D call TRBD1 (5 bases). Trimming stripped 7 bases from V and 6 bases from J, with 21 bases between. The CDR3 spans 16 residues. The V gene's germline CDR1 is MDHEN and CDR2 SYDVKM. The CDR3 DNA reads TGTGCCAGCACCCATGGCAGGGCCCCAGACGCCGGGGAGCTGTTTTTT. It encodes CASTHGRAPDAGELFF.